This record covers a single T cell receptor (beta chain). As originally analysed: Reference gene primer amplification gave nucleated cell count estimates. Sequenced by immunoSEQ multiplex PCR; TCRdb stores in-frame clones only, minus some. That table furnishes V, J and clone size, whereas the DNA furnished D and trimming. The sample lists about 180,000 clones; 86% were seen once. The data are from a study of blood T cell repertoires in COVID-19. Study details: Collection of acute and convalescent COVID-19 samples took place in the United States, Italy and Spain.

Material: peripheral blood. The TCR originated in a man in his 70s with active or convalescent COVID-19.

Written as DNA, the CDR3 is TGCGCCAGCAGCATACAGGGCCGCGGGGAGACCCAGTACTTC. Translated: CASSIQGRGETQYF. V and J are TRBV5-1 and TRBJ2-5; TRBD1 might be the D (6 bases). This CDR3 has 14 residues. V lost 4 bases and J lost 5, with 15 bases in between. CDR1 and CDR2 (germline): SGHRS, YFSETQ.